This is a list of T cell receptor beta chains from one sample in a study of technical replicates of blood from several donors. Profiled with immunoSEQ multiplex PCR; TCRdb holds only in-frame clones, not every one. The sample holds tens of thousands of clones, approximately 94% seen once. Sequenced input: T cells isolated from PBMCs. The receptors were gathered from a human donor in good health. CDR3s include the opening cysteine and the closing phenylalanine or tryptophan. The order of the fields is J gene, V gene, D gene, clone size, CDR3 DNA, CDR3 protein. D genes are given only for firm matches. Size is stated for part of the rows, as once, few or many counts, or as a class when the clone is expanded.

J gene: TRBJ1-6; V gene: TRBV19; D gene: -; clone size: few; CDR3 DNA: TGTGCCAGTAGTATAAGCGGCTCCTATAATTCACCCCTCCACTTT; CDR3 protein: CASSISGSYNSPLHF
J gene: TRBJ2-3; V gene: TRBV28; D gene: TRBD2; clone size: -; CDR3 DNA: TGTGCCAGCAGTTTATTGTCTAGCGGGATAGGCCCAGATACGCAGTATTTT; CDR3 protein: CASSLLSSGIGPDTQYF
J gene: TRBJ2-7; V gene: TRBV4-2; D gene: -; clone size: few; CDR3 DNA: TGTGCCAGCAGCCAACCAGCGCTCACAACCACCTCCTACGAGCAGTACTTC; CDR3 protein: CASSQPALTTTSYEQYF
J gene: TRBJ2-5; V gene: TRBV9; D gene: -; clone size: -; CDR3 DNA: TGTGCCAGCAGCCGAACACCGGACATGAGGACAGAGACCCAGTACTTC; CDR3 protein: CASSRTPDMRTETQYF
J gene: TRBJ2-1; V gene: TRBV2; D gene: TRBD2; clone size: -; CDR3 DNA: TGTGCCAGCAGTGAAGAAAGTAGCGGGGGGTACAATGAGCAGTTCTTC; CDR3 protein: CASSEESSGGYNEQFF
J gene: TRBJ2-7; V gene: TRBV10-3; D gene: TRBD2; clone size: -; CDR3 DNA: TGTGCCATCAGTGAGTCACTAGCGGGAAAGAGCTCCTACGAGCAGTACTTC; CDR3 protein: CAISESLAGKSSYEQYF
J gene: TRBJ2-5; V gene: TRBV5-1; D gene: -; clone size: -; CDR3 DNA: TGCGCCAGCAAGTGGGACACCAAAGAGACCCAGTACTTC; CDR3 protein: CASKWDTKETQYF
J gene: TRBJ2-3; V gene: TRBV5-1; D gene: -; clone size: -; CDR3 DNA: TGCGCCAGCAGCTTCTCCACAGATACGCAGTATTTT; CDR3 protein: CASSFSTDTQYF
J gene: TRBJ1-6; V gene: TRBV7-9; D gene: -; clone size: -; CDR3 DNA: TGTGCCAGCAGCTCCCGCAATACGGGACTCCTCAATTCACCCCTCCACTTT; CDR3 protein: CASSSRNTGLLNSPLHF
J gene: TRBJ2-3; V gene: TRBV5-1; D gene: TRBD1; clone size: -; CDR3 DNA: TGCGCCAGCAGCCCTACAGGGGGCTGGGCAGATACGCAGTATTTT; CDR3 protein: CASSPTGGWADTQYF
J gene: TRBJ2-1; V gene: TRBV6-5; D gene: TRBD2; clone size: -; CDR3 DNA: TGTGCCAGCAGTTATCGGCGGGGGGCCTACAATGAGCAGTTCTTC; CDR3 protein: CASSYRRGAYNEQFF
J gene: TRBJ2-7; V gene: TRBV5-4; D gene: TRBD2; clone size: -; CDR3 DNA: TGTGCCAGCAGCCGGGAGAGGCGGGAGCTCATCCACGAGCAGTACTTC; CDR3 protein: CASSRERRELIHEQYF
J gene: TRBJ2-1; V gene: TRBV5-1; D gene: -; clone size: -; CDR3 DNA: TGCGCCAGCAGATCAGAGGCCTACAATGAGCAGTTCTTC; CDR3 protein: CASRSEAYNEQFF
J gene: TRBJ1-1; V gene: TRBV27; D gene: -; clone size: -; CDR3 DNA: TGTGCCAGCAGTGTCAACAGGGCCGGGACTGAAGCTTTCTTT; CDR3 protein: CASSVNRAGTEAFF
J gene: TRBJ2-7; V gene: TRBV10-3; D gene: TRBD2; clone size: -; CDR3 DNA: TGTGCCATCAAGCGGGAGGGCTACGAGCAGTACTTC; CDR3 protein: CAIKREGYEQYF
J gene: TRBJ2-2; V gene: TRBV30; D gene: -; clone size: -; CDR3 DNA: TGTGCCTACTTGGGACAAGGGCCGGCCGGGGAGCTGTTTTTT; CDR3 protein: CAYLGQGPAGELFF
J gene: TRBJ1-1; V gene: TRBV6-5; D gene: -; clone size: -; CDR3 DNA: TGTGCCAGCAGTTTCTCAGCCGGGGACACTGAAGCTTTCTTT; CDR3 protein: CASSFSAGDTEAFF
J gene: TRBJ2-1; V gene: TRBV7-9; D gene: TRBD2; clone size: -; CDR3 DNA: TGTGCCAGCAGCCCACCGGGACTAGCGAATGAGCAGTTCTTC; CDR3 protein: CASSPPGLANEQFF
J gene: TRBJ2-1; V gene: TRBV9; D gene: TRBD2; clone size: -; CDR3 DNA: TGTGCCAGCAGCCCACGACTAGCGGGCCTCAATGAGCAGTTCTTC; CDR3 protein: CASSPRLAGLNEQFF
J gene: TRBJ2-7; V gene: TRBV4-1; D gene: -; clone size: -; CDR3 DNA: TGCGCCAGCAGCCAAGGACCAGGGGGGTACGAGCAGTACTTC; CDR3 protein: CASSQGPGGYEQYF
J gene: TRBJ1-1; V gene: TRBV5-1; D gene: TRBD1; clone size: -; CDR3 DNA: TGCGCCAGCAGCGAACGGACAGGCGGGAACACTGAAGCTTTCTTT; CDR3 protein: CASSERTGGNTEAFF
J gene: TRBJ2-1; V gene: TRBV11-2; D gene: -; clone size: -; CDR3 DNA: TGTGCCAGCAGCTTAGTGGTCGGGATGCTGGTCCGGATATACGAGCAGTTCTTC; CDR3 protein: CASSLVVGMLVRIYEQFF
J gene: TRBJ2-7; V gene: TRBV19; D gene: TRBD2; clone size: -; CDR3 DNA: TGTGCCAGTAGTTCGGGACTAGCTCACTACGAGCAGTACTTC; CDR3 protein: CASSSGLAHYEQYF
J gene: TRBJ2-2; V gene: TRBV12-5; D gene: -; clone size: -; CDR3 DNA: TGTGCTAGTGGTTTGGTACGGGGTCACGGGGAGCTGTTTTTT; CDR3 protein: CASGLVRGHGELFF
J gene: TRBJ2-7; V gene: TRBV2; D gene: -; clone size: -; CDR3 DNA: TGTGCCAGCAGTGCCCCGGGGGAGCCCTACGAGCAGTACTTC; CDR3 protein: CASSAPGEPYEQYF
J gene: TRBJ1-4; V gene: TRBV6-1; D gene: TRBD1; clone size: once; CDR3 DNA: TGTGCCAGCAACAGGGGCCTTGAGGAAAAACTGTTTTTT; CDR3 protein: CASNRGLEEKLFF
J gene: TRBJ2-7; V gene: TRBV7-3; D gene: -; clone size: -; CDR3 DNA: TGTGCCAGCAGCTTAGCTACAGAGTACGAGCAGTACTTC; CDR3 protein: CASSLATEYEQYF
J gene: TRBJ2-3; V gene: TRBV27; D gene: -; clone size: -; CDR3 DNA: TGTGCCAGCAGTAAACGCCTGGCAGCAGATACGCAGTATTTT; CDR3 protein: CASSKRLAADTQYF
J gene: TRBJ2-7; V gene: TRBV11-2; D gene: -; clone size: -; CDR3 DNA: TGTGCCAGCAGCTCCGACAGTCTCCCCTCCTACGAGCAGTACTTC; CDR3 protein: CASSSDSLPSYEQYF
J gene: TRBJ2-7; V gene: TRBV5-1; D gene: -; clone size: -; CDR3 DNA: TGCGCCAGCAGCTTGGACCCATACAGGGCTAGCTCCTACGAGCAGTACTTC; CDR3 protein: CASSLDPYRASSYEQYF
J gene: TRBJ2-1; V gene: TRBV19; D gene: -; clone size: -; CDR3 DNA: TGTGCCAGTAGTCCAACCCCCCCTAGCTTTCCATACAATGAGCAGTTCTTC; CDR3 protein: CASSPTPPSFPYNEQFF
J gene: TRBJ1-1; V gene: TRBV10-3; D gene: TRBD1; clone size: -; CDR3 DNA: TGTGCCATCAGTGACCCTCCGGGACAGGGGGTAGGGGCTGAAGCTTTCTTT; CDR3 protein: CAISDPPGQGVGAEAFF
J gene: TRBJ1-2; V gene: TRBV2; D gene: -; clone size: -; CDR3 DNA: TGTGCCAGCACCCGGGAAATTAACTATGGCTACACCTTC; CDR3 protein: CASTREINYGYTF
J gene: TRBJ1-1; V gene: TRBV6-1; D gene: -; clone size: -; CDR3 DNA: TGTGCCAGCAGGGGGGGGGTGGTGAACACTGAAGCTTTCTTT; CDR3 protein: CASRGGVVNTEAFF
J gene: TRBJ2-7; V gene: TRBV7-6; D gene: TRBD2; clone size: -; CDR3 DNA: TGTGCCAGCAGTCCGGGACTAGCGAGTTCCTACGAGCAGTACTTC; CDR3 protein: CASSPGLASSYEQYF
J gene: TRBJ2-3; V gene: TRBV30; D gene: -; clone size: once; CDR3 DNA: TGTGCCTGGAGGGGCTCAGATACGCAGTATTTT; CDR3 protein: CAWRGSDTQYF
J gene: TRBJ1-1; V gene: TRBV30; D gene: -; clone size: -; CDR3 DNA: TGTGCCTGTGGACAGAGCCAAACTGAAGCTTTCTTT; CDR3 protein: CACGQSQTEAFF
J gene: TRBJ2-2; V gene: TRBV9; D gene: -; clone size: -; CDR3 DNA: TGTGCCAGCAGCGTAAGTCGGGGGGCGGTAGACACCGGGGAGCTGTTTTTT; CDR3 protein: CASSVSRGAVDTGELFF
J gene: TRBJ2-1; V gene: TRBV7-9; D gene: TRBD1; clone size: -; CDR3 DNA: TGTGCCAGCAGCCCGTCCGGACAGGGATTCCCCTACAATGAGCAGTTCTTC; CDR3 protein: CASSPSGQGFPYNEQFF
J gene: TRBJ2-7; V gene: TRBV5-1; D gene: -; clone size: -; CDR3 DNA: TGCGCCAGCAGCTTAGTAGGGGGGGCATCCTACGAGCAGTACTTC; CDR3 protein: CASSLVGGASYEQYF
J gene: TRBJ2-3; V gene: TRBV9; D gene: -; clone size: -; CDR3 DNA: TGTGCCAGCACCCGGTCGGCGGGATCCGTCACAGATACGCAGTATTTT; CDR3 protein: CASTRSAGSVTDTQYF
J gene: TRBJ1-4; V gene: TRBV6-1; D gene: -; clone size: -; CDR3 DNA: TGTGCCAGCAGTGAGAACACCCGATGGTTGCTGTTTTTT; CDR3 protein: CASSENTRWLLFF
J gene: TRBJ2-5; V gene: TRBV20-1; D gene: -; clone size: -; CDR3 DNA: TGCAGTGCTAGTATCGGGGAGACCCAGTACTTC; CDR3 protein: CSASIGETQYF
J gene: TRBJ1-5; V gene: TRBV9; D gene: -; clone size: few; CDR3 DNA: TGTGCCAGCAGCGCTGTACAGGGTATGAGCAATCAGCCCCAGCATTTT; CDR3 protein: CASSAVQGMSNQPQHF
J gene: TRBJ1-3; V gene: TRBV29-1; D gene: -; clone size: once; CDR3 DNA: TGCAGCGTTGAACCCAGGTTCTCTGGAAACACCATATATTTT; CDR3 protein: CSVEPRFSGNTIYF
J gene: TRBJ1-2; V gene: TRBV14; D gene: TRBD1; clone size: -; CDR3 DNA: TGTGCCAGCAGCCAAGTCGGGACAGGGGAGGAAAACTATGGCTACACCTTC; CDR3 protein: CASSQVGTGEENYGYTF
J gene: TRBJ2-7; V gene: TRBV7-9; D gene: TRBD1; clone size: -; CDR3 DNA: TGTGCCAGCAGATTGATGACAGGGGCAGAGGAGCAGTACTTC; CDR3 protein: CASRLMTGAEEQYF
J gene: TRBJ2-5; V gene: TRBV6-1; D gene: TRBD1; clone size: -; CDR3 DNA: TGTGCCAGCAGAGGACAGGCACAAGAGACCCAGTACTTC; CDR3 protein: CASRGQAQETQYF
J gene: TRBJ1-2; V gene: TRBV11-2; D gene: TRBD1; clone size: -; CDR3 DNA: TGTGCCAGCAGAAAACTAAGGGACAGCTATGGCTACACCTTC; CDR3 protein: CASRKLRDSYGYTF
J gene: TRBJ1-1; V gene: TRBV7-3; D gene: -; clone size: -; CDR3 DNA: TGTGCCAGCAGCTTAAAAGCCCTAATCACAGGCGGGGGGTTGAACACTGAAGCTTTCTTT; CDR3 protein: CASSLKALITGGGLNTEAFF
J gene: TRBJ2-7; V gene: TRBV5-1; D gene: TRBD1; clone size: -; CDR3 DNA: TGCGCCAGCAGCGGCGGGCCAGGGGGCGAGCAGTACTTC; CDR3 protein: CASSGGPGGEQYF
J gene: TRBJ1-6; V gene: TRBV7-7; D gene: TRBD1; clone size: -; CDR3 DNA: TGTGCTAGCAGCTCGGACAGGGGCTCACCCCTCCACTTT; CDR3 protein: CASSSDRGSPLHF
J gene: TRBJ1-5; V gene: TRBV7-2; D gene: TRBD1; clone size: -; CDR3 DNA: TGTGCCAGCAGCTTGACCCGGACAGGTAATCAGCCCCAGCATTTT; CDR3 protein: CASSLTRTGNQPQHF
J gene: TRBJ2-1; V gene: TRBV27; D gene: -; clone size: -; CDR3 DNA: TGTGCCAGCAGGGTCAGGTTTGTTTCCTACAATGAGCAGTTCTTC; CDR3 protein: CASRVRFVSYNEQFF
J gene: TRBJ1-4; V gene: TRBV28; D gene: -; clone size: -; CDR3 DNA: TGTGCCAGCAAGAGGTGGACACTTAATGAAAAACTGTTTTTT; CDR3 protein: CASKRWTLNEKLFF